The clone carrying this T cell receptor beta chain came up many times. The antigen is unknown. The data belong to a study of metastatic and nonmetastatic thyroid tumors. Study background: Malignant and benign thyroid patients had repertoires compared in peripheral blood and tumor or nodule tissue.

The authors' processing: Variation in CDR3 across clinicopathological groups served as the basis for constructing a distant-metastasis classifier in papillary thyroid cancer. TCRdb re-clonotyped the PCR reads through MiXCR. V and J calls and clone size were set by TCRdb, not the authors. The data show around 20,000 clones, with roughly 17% seen just once and less than 20% held by the top ten. Unmatched junction bases numbered 7, after V lost 1 base and J lost 6 bases. The CDR3 runs 16 residues. The germline CDR1 and CDR2 sequences are MNHEY and SVGAGI. Study findings and constraints: A significant increase in TCR beta diversity was reportedly seen in malignant thyroid tumors relative to benign nodules, in blood and tumor.

Nobody among the patients had been given any treatment before thyroid surgery. V gene TRBV6-5 combines with J gene TRBJ1-4; 8 positions agree with TRBD1. Sequencing was done on a sample of blood. This TCR came from a male donor with papillary thyroid cancer or a benign thyroid nodule (not recorded which). Some clones in this sample may be carry-over from other donors' samples. CDR3 sequence (DNA): TGTGCCAGCAGTTACTTGCCGGGACAGGCTGATGAAAAACTGTTTTTT. Amino acids: CASSYLPGQADEKLFF.